This TCR beta chain comes out of a study of T cell responses to AZD1222 COVID-19 vaccine. V shed 5 bases and J 3 bases; nucleotides not matched to a gene: 9. The CDR3 consists of 15 residues. Germline V lookup: CDR1 SGHTA, CDR2 FQGNSA. A few counts support this clone. TCRdb's table, derived via immunoSEQ multiplex PCR, lists solely in-frame clones and lacks some. The sample yields about 120,000 clones, 80% to 90% seen once. The chain has TRBV7-2 and TRBJ1-1; TRBD1 agrees at 7 bases. Material: peripheral blood, obtained on day 0 of AZD1222 vaccination. This TCR was recovered from an adult in good health. CDR3 DNA sequence: TGTGCCAGCAGCCACGACAGGGTTTCGTACACTGAAGCTTTCTTT. This codes for CASSHDRVSYTEAFF.